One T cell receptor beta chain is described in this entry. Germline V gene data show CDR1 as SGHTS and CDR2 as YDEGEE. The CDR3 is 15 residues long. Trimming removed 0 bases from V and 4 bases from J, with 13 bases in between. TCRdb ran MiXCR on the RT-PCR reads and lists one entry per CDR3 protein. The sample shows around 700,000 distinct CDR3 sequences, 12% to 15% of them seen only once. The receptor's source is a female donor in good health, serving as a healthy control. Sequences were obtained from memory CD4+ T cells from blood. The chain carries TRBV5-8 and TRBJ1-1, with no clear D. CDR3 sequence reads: CASSLARMSGTEAFF. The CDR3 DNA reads TGTGCCAGCAGCTTGGCCAGGATGAGTGGCACTGAAGCTTTCTTT.